This T cell receptor beta chain was recorded in a study of Ad26.COV2.S vaccination and SARS-CoV-2 variants. Overall study findings and caveats: The breadth of spike-specific CD8+ and CD4+ T cell responses after vaccination was reportedly substantial. Vaccine recipients showed a spike-specific TCR breadth that was higher than in placebo recipients.

CDR3 length equals 15 residues. Deletions cut 0 bases from V and 4 bases from J, with 13 bases between. Germline V gene lookup returns CDR1 MGHRA and CDR2 YSYEKL. The protocol was immunoSEQ multiplex PCR, while the TCRdb copy is restricted to in-frame clones and leaves out a portion. The table lists 380,000 or so clones, less than 90% of them singletons. This clone has at least ten counts. Its target is unknown. The treatment: roughly 20 received Ad26.COV2.S at low or high dose, single or two shots; 5 received placebo; per-sample allocation not given. Sampling was performed 63 days after the first vaccine or placebo injection.

Specimen: peripheral blood, collected in a trial of Ad26.COV2.S vaccine versus placebo. The receptor was derived from a person between 18 and 59 years old who received the Ad26.COV2.S COVID-19 vaccine or a placebo. J is TRBJ2-7 and V is TRBV4-1; unclear D gene. CDR3: CASSQDANGEYEQYF. The CDR3 DNA is TGCGCCAGCAGCCAAGATGCTAATGGAGAGTACGAGCAGTACTTC.